Shown below are 2 T cell receptor beta chains from a single sample sequenced in a study of breast tumors, draining lymph nodes, adjacent tissues. Via MiXCR, TCRdb re-called the multiplex PCR reads, giving one row per CDR3 protein. This sample has approximately 210,000 distinct CDR3 sequences; about 34% occur once, and the top ten carry 1.2% to 1.5%. The lymph nodes were axillary draining lymph nodes from breast cancer patients. The sequenced sample consisted of axillary lymph node tissue. The receptor source for this set is a female donor with breast cancer. Some clones in this sample may be carry-over from other donors' samples.

This clonotype was recorded at least ten times. CDR3 region: CASSYPVTSGVQEQYF. Here the CDR3 DNA reads TGTGCCAGCAGTTACCCTGTGACTAGCGGGGTCCAGGAGCAGTACTTC. The J gene is TRBJ2-7, the V gene TRBV6-2 or TRBV6-3, with TRBD2 identical over 11 bases. CDR1 and CDR2 (germline): MNHEY, SVGEGT. The CDR3 consists of 16 residues. The junction had 10 bases not matched to a gene; V was cut back by 2 bases and J by 7 bases.

This clonotype was seen repeatedly, ten times or more. The chain has TRBV3-1 and TRBJ1-5; D is undetermined. The germline V gene has CDR1 LGHDT and CDR2 YNNKEL (reference sequence). CDR3 length: 15 residues. V was clipped by 3 bases and J by 9 bases, with 18 bases between them. The CDR3 protein is CASSQGFGGRLPQHF. DNA for the CDR3: TGTGCCAGCAGCCAGGGCTTCGGCGGCCGCTTGCCCCAGCATTTT.